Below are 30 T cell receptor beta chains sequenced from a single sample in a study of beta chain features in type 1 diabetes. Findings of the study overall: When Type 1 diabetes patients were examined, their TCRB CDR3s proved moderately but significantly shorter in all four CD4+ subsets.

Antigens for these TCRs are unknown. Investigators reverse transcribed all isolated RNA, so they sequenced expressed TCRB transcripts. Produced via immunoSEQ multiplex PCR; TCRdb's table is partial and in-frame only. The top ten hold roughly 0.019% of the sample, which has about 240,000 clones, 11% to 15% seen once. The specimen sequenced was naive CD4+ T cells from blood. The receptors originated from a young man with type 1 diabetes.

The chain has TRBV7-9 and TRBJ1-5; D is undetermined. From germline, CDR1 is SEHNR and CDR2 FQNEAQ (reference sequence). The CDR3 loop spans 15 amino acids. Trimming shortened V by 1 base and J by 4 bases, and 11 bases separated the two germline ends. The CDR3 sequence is CASSLGASGNQPQHF. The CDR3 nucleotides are TGTGCCAGCAGCTTAGGGGCATCGGGGAATCAGCCCCAGCATTTT.

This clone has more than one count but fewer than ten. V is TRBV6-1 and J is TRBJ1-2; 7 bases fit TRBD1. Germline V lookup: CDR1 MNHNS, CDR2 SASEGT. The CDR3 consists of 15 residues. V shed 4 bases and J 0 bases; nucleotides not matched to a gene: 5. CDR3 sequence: CASSAQGEANYGYTF. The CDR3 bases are TGTGCCAGCAGTGCGCAGGGGGAAGCTAACTATGGCTACACCTTC.

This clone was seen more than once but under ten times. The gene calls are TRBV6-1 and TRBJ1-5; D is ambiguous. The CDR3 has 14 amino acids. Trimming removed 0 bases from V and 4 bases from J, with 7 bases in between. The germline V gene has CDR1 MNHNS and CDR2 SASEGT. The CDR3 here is CASSEAPRNQPQHF. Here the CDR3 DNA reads TGTGCCAGCAGTGAAGCGCCCAGGAATCAGCCCCAGCATTTT.

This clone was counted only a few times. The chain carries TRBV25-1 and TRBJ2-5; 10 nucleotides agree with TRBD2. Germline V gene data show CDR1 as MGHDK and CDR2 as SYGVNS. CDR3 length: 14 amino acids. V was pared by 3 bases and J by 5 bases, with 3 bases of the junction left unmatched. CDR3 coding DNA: TGTGCCAGCAGTGATCTAGCGGGAGAGGAGACCCAGTACTTC. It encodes CASSDLAGEETQYF.

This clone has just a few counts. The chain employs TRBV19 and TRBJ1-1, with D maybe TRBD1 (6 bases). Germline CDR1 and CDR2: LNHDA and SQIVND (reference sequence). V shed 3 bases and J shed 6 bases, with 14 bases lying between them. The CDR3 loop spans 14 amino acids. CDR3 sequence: CASSIRGEGSEAFF. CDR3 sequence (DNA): TGTGCCAGTAGTATCAGGGGTGAGGGTTCTGAAGCTTTCTTT.

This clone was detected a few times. DNA of the CDR3: TGTGCCTGGAGTGGGGGACTCTCGCCACGTGAGGAGTACTTC. This codes for CAWSGGLSPREEYF. The chain is built from TRBV30 and TRBJ2-7; the D gene is possibly TRBD2 (6 bases). CDR1 and CDR2 (germline): GTSNPN, SVGIG (reference sequence). The CDR3 is 14 residues long. Between the trimmed V and J ends, which lost 1 base and 11 bases, there was a span of 21 bases.

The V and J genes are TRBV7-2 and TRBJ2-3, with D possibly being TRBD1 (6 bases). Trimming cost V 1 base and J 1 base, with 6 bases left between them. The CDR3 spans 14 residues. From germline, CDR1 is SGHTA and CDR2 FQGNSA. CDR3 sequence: CASSLGGRTDTQYF. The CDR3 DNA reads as TGTGCCAGCAGCTTAGGGGGGCGCACAGATACGCAGTATTTT. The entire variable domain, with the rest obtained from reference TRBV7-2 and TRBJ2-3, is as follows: GAGVSQSPSNKVTEKGKDVELRCDPISGHTALYWYRQSLGQGLEFLIYFQGNSAPDKSGLPSDRFSAERTGGSVSTLTIQRTQQEDSAVYLCASSLGGRTDTQYFGPGTRLTVL.

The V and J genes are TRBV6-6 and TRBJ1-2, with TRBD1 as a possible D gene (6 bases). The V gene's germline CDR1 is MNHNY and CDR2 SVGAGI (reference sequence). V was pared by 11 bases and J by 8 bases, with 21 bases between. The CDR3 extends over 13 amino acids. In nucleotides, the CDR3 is TGTGCCGGGGGGGGGCGCGACGAAGGGGGCTACACCTTC. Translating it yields CAGGGRDEGGYTF.

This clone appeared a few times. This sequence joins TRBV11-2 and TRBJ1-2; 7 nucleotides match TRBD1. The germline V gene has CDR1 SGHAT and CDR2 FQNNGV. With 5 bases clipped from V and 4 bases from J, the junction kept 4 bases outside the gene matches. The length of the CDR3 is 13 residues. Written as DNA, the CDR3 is TGTGCCAGCAGCCGGGACAGCTTCTATGGCTACACCTTC. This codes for CASSRDSFYGYTF.

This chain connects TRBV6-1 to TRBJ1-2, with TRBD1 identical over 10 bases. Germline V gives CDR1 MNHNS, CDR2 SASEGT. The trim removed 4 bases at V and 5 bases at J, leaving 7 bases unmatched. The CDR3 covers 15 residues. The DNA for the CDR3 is TGTGCCAGCAGTGCAGTTCCGGGACAGGGGTATGGCTACACCTTC. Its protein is CASSAVPGQGYGYTF.

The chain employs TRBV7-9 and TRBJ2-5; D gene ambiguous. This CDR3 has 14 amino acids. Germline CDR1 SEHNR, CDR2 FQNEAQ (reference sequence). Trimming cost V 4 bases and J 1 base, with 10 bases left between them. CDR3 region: CASSSAAVQETQYF. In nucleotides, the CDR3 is TGTGCCAGCAGCTCCGCCGCGGTCCAAGAGACCCAGTACTTC.

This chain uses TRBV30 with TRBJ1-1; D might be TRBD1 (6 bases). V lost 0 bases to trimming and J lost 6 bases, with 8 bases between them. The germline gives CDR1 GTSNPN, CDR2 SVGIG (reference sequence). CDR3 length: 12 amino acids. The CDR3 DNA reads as TGTGCCTGGAGTGTACAGGGCTCTGAAGCTTTCTTT. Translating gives CAWSVQGSEAFF. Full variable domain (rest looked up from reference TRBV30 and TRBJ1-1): SQTIHQWPATLVQPVGSPLSLECTVEGTSNPNLYWYRQAAGRGLQLLFYSVGIGQISSEVPQNLSASRPQDRQFILSSKKLLLSDSGFYLCAWSVQGSEAFFGQGTRLTVV.

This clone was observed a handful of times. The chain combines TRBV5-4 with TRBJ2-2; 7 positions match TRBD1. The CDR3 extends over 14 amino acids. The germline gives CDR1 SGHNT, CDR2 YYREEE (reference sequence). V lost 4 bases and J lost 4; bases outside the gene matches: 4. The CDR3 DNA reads TGTGCCAGCAGCACGACAGGGACCACCGGGGAGCTGTTTTTT. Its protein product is CASSTTGTTGELFF.

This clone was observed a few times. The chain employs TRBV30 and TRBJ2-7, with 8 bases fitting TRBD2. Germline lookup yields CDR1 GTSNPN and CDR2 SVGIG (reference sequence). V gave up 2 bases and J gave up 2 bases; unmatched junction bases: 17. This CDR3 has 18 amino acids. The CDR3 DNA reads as TGTGCCTGGAGTCCACTCAGGGTAGCGGGAACTAGACCCTACGAGCAGTACTTC. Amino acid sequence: CAWSPLRVAGTRPYEQYF.

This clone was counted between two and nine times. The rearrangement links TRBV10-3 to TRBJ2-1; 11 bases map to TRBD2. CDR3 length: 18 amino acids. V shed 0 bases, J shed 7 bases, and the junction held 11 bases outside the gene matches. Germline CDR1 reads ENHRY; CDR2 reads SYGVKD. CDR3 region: CAISESRGLAEVLNEQFF. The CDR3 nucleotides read TGTGCCATCAGTGAGTCGAGGGGACTAGCGGAGGTTTTAAATGAGCAGTTCTTC.

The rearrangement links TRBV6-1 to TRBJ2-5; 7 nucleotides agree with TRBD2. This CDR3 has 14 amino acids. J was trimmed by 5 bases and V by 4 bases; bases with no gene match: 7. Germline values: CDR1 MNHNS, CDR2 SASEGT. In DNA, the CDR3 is TGTGCCAGCAGTGTACCCAGGACTAGGGAGACCCAGTACTTC. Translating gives CASSVPRTRETQYF.

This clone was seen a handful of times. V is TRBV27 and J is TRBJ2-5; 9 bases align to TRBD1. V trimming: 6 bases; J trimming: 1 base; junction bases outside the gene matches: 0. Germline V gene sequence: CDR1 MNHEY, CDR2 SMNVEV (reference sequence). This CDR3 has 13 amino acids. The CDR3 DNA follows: TGTGCCAGCAGGACAGGGGGCCAAGAGACCCAGTACTTC. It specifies CASRTGGQETQYF.

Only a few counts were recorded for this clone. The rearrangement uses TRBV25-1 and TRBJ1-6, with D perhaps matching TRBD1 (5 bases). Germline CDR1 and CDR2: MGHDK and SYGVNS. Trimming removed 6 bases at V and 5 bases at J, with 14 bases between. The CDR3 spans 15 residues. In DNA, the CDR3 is TGTGCCAGCAGCACAGGAGTGGGAAATAATTCACCCCTCCACTTT. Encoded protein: CASSTGVGNNSPLHF.

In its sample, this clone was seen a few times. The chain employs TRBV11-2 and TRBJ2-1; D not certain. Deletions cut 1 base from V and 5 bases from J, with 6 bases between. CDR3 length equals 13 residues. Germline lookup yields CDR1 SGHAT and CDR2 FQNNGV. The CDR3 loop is CASSLGRDNEQFF. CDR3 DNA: TGTGCCAGCAGCTTAGGACGGGACAATGAGCAGTTCTTC.

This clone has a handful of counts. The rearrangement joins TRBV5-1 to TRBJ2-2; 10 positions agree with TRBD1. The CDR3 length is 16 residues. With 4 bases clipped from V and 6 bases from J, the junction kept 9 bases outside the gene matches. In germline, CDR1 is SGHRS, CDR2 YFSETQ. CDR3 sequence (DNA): TGCGCCAGCAGCAAGGTTTCCGGGACAGGGGCCGGGGAGCTGTTTTTT. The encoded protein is CASSKVSGTGAGELFF.

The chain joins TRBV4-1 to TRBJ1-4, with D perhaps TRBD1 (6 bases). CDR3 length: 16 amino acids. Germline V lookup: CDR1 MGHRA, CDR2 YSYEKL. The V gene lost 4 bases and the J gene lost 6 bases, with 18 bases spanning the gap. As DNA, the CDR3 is TGCGCCAGCAGCCCAGGACAGCCCCATGGGTATGAAAAACTGTTTTTT. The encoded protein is CASSPGQPHGYEKLFF.

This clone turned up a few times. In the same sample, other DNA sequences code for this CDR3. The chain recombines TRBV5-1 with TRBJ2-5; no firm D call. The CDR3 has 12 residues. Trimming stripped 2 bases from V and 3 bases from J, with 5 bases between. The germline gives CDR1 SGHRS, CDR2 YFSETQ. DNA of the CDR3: TGCGCCAGCAGCTTCCCCGAAGAGACCCAGTACTTC. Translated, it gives CASSFPEETQYF. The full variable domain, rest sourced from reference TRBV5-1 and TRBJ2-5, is KAGVTQTPRYLIKTRGQQVTLSCSPISGHRSVSWYQQTPGQGLQFLFEYFSETQRNKGNFPGRFSGRQFSNSRSEMNVSTLELGDSALYLCASSFPEETQYFGPGTRLLVL.

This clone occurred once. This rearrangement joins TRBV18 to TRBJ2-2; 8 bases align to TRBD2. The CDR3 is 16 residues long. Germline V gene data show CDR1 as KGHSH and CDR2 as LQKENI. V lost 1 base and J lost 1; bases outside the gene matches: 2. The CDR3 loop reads CASSPQTSGNTGELFF. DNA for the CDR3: TGTGCCAGCTCACCACAAACTAGCGGGAACACCGGGGAGCTGTTTTTT.

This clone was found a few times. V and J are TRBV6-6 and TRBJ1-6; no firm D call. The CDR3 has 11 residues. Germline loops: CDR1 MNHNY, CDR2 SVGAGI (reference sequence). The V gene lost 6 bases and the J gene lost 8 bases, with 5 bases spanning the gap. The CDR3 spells CASRSYSPLHF. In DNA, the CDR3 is TGTGCCAGCAGGAGTTATTCACCCCTCCACTTT.

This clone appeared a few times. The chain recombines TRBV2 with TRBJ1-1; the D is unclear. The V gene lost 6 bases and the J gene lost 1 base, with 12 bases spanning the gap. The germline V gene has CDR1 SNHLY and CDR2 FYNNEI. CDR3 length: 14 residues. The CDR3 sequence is CASRGDLRNTEAFF. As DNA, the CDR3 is TGTGCCAGCAGGGGAGACCTCAGGAACACTGAAGCTTTCTTT.

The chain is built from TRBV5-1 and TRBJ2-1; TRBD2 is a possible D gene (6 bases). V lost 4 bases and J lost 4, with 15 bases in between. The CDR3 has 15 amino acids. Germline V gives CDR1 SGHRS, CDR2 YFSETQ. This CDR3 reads CASSSLPGEYNEQFF. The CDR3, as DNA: TGCGCCAGCAGCAGCCTCCCGGGGGAGTACAATGAGCAGTTCTTC.

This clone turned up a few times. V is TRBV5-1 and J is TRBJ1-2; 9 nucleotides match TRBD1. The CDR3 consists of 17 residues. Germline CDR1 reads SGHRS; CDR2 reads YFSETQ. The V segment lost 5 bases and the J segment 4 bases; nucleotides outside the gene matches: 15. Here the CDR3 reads CASRAAGRTGASYGYTF. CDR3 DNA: TGCGCCAGCAGAGCCGCGGGGCGGACAGGGGCGAGCTATGGCTACACCTTC.

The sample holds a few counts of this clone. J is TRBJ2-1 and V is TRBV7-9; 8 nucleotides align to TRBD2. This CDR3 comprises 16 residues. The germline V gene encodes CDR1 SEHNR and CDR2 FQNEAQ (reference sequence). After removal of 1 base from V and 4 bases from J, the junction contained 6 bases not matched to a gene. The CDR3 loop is CASSLVVGTRYNEQFF. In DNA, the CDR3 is TGTGCCAGCAGCTTAGTGGTGGGGACTAGGTACAATGAGCAGTTCTTC.

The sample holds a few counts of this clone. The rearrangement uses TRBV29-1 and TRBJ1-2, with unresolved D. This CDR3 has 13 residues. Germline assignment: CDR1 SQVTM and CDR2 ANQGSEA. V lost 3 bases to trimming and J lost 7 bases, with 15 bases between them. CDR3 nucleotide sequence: TGCAGCGTTGATGGGTGGGGAGCCGGTGGCTACACCTTC. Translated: CSVDGWGAGGYTF.

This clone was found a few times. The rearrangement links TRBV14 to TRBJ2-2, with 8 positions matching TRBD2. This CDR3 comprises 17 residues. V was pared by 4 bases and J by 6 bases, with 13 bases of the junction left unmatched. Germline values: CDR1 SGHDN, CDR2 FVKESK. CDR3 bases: TGTGCCAGCAGCCCTCACACCGGGACTAGGGTATCCGGGGAGCTGTTTTTT. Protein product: CASSPHTGTRVSGELFF.